This section outlines one T cell receptor (beta chain) sequence together with its context. No antigen is known for it. Deletions cut 0 bases from V and 1 base from J, with 14 bases between. The CDR3 is made up of 17 amino acids. Germline loops: CDR1 LGHNA, CDR2 YSLEER. The sample belongs to a study of shared clonotypes between healthy human individuals. The assay used deep level. Source study methods: With immunoSEQ giving junction-only sequences and no quality scores, filtering differed. Generated by immunoSEQ multiplex PCR, the TCRdb table keeps only in-frame clones and is missing some. The V and J calls and the clone size are those of that table, but D and trimming were determined from the DNA. The sample shows 2 million or so clones, about 95% of them seen only once. Study-level results: It was the non-shared clonotypes that had lower generation probabilities than clonotypes shared by all four donors.

Positive CCR7 selection of CD45RO-negative cells yielded the naive CD8 cells, and terminally differentiated effector memory CD45RA+ cells were excluded. The sequenced material came from naive CD8+ T cells sorted from blood. This sequence was found in a young man in good health. This chain uses TRBV4-3 with TRBJ2-3, with D tentatively TRBD2 (6 bases). In DNA, the CDR3 is TGCGCCAGCAGCCAAGACCTTAGCGGACCCCGCACAGATACGCAGTATTTT. It encodes CASSQDLSGPRTDTQYF.